The 19 T cell receptor beta chains given below trace back to one sample, sequenced in a study of Graves' ophthalmopathy and Graves' hyperthyroidism. CDR3 regions of TCR beta were amplified from RNA transcripts. First-round RT-PCR used HTBI primers; second-round multiplex PCR followed. TCRdb re-called the multiplex PCR reads through MiXCR, storing one row per CDR3 protein. The sample shows roughly 700,000 distinct CDR3 sequences, 35% to 50% of them seen only once. The sample taken for sequencing was peripheral blood. The source of these receptors is an adult man with Graves' ophthalmopathy.

To note about this clonotype: Relative to the germline gene, one junction end is altered; a read error may explain this. This chain uses TRBV24-1 with TRBJ2-5; maybe TRBD1 (5 bases). This CDR3 contains 13 residues. CDR1 and CDR2 from the germline V gene are KGHDR and SFDVKD. This CDR3 reads CATSGDSKETQCF. CDR3 nucleotide sequence: TGTGCCACCAGTGGAGACAGCAAAGAGACCCAGTGCTTC.

The rearrangement links TRBV29-1 to TRBJ1-3; D perhaps matches TRBD1 (5 bases). Trimming left V 6 bases short and J 8 bases short, with 11 bases between. The CDR3 is 11 amino acids. CDR1 and CDR2 from the germline V gene are SQVTM and ANQGSEA. In DNA form, the CDR3 reads TGCAGCGTGGGGACTTCTGACACCATATATTTT. Its translation is CSVGTSDTIYF.

The chain links TRBV24-1 to TRBJ2-2, with 8 positions matching TRBD2. With V trimmed by 11 bases and J by 3 bases, 13 bases remained unmatched. CDR1 and CDR2 (germline): KGHDR, SFDVKD. This CDR3 spans 16 amino acids. The CDR3, as DNA: TGTGCCAGCAGAAGGGCTCGGGGGGGTGACACCGGGGAGCTGTTTTTT. Amino acid sequence: CASRRARGGDTGELFF.

V gene TRBV20-1 combines with J gene TRBJ2-7, with D hard to call. Looked up from germline, CDR1 is DFQATT and CDR2 is SNEGSKA (reference sequence). CDR3 size: 12 residues. Trimming cost V 3 bases and J 2 bases, with 8 bases left between them. The CDR3 sequence: CSASSRPYEQYF. For the CDR3, the DNA is TGCAGTGCTAGTAGCAGACCCTACGAGCAGTACTTC.

This clonotype came up a few times. This rearrangement joins TRBV7-3 to TRBJ1-2, with a weak D call TRBD1 (5 bases). This CDR3 contains 15 residues. Per germline, CDR1 SGHTA and CDR2 FQGTGA. V was pared by 6 bases and J by 2 bases, with 16 bases between. The CDR3 DNA reads as TGTGCCAGCAGTTTTCTCATGGGACCAAACTATGGCTACACCTTC. Protein: CASSFLMGPNYGYTF.

About this clonotype: Germline is not matched at one junction end, which may reflect a read error. V gene TRBV25-1 combines with J gene TRBJ2-7; 7 bases align to TRBD2. Germline CDR1 reads MGHDK; CDR2 reads SYGVNS. This CDR3 comprises 11 residues. CDR3 sequence (DNA): TGTGCCAGCAGACAAAGCGGGGAGCTGTACTTC. Translation gives CASRQSGELYF.

This rearrangement joins TRBV19 to TRBJ1-1; D not certain. From germline, CDR1 is LNHDA and CDR2 SQIVND (reference sequence). The CDR3 sequence is 13 residues long. Trimming took off 9 bases at V and 4 bases at J, with 15 bases between the two ends. The CDR3 here is CAREYGVGTEAFF. The CDR3 DNA is TGTGCCAGGGAGTATGGGGTAGGCACTGAAGCTTTCTTT. The whole variable domain, filled in from reference TRBV19 and TRBJ1-1, reads DGGITQSPKYLFRKEGQNVTLSCEQNLNHDAMYWYRQDPGQGLRLIYYSQIVNDFQKGDIAEGYSVSREKKESFPLTVTSAQKNPTAFYLCAREYGVGTEAFFGQGTRLTVV.

V usage is TRBV7-2 and J usage is TRBJ2-7; TRBD2 matches 9 bases. The CDR3 is made up of 14 amino acids. Per germline, CDR1 SGHTA and CDR2 FQGNSA. With 5 bases clipped from V and 7 bases from J, the junction kept 9 bases outside the gene matches. The CDR3 DNA follows: TGTGCCAGCAGCCAACGCCCAGCGGGGGGAGAGCAGTACTTC. Amino acid sequence: CASSQRPAGGEQYF.

This clonotype was detected only a few times. The chain employs TRBV19 and TRBJ2-7; perhaps TRBD1 as D (6 bases). V was pared by 5 bases and J by 6 bases, with 11 bases between. Germline CDR1 LNHDA, CDR2 SQIVND (reference sequence). The CDR3 sequence is 12 residues long. The CDR3: CASSVPGAEQYF. As DNA, the CDR3 is TGTGCCAGTAGTGTTCCAGGGGCCGAGCAGTACTTC.

CDR3 amino acids: CSARRRGGHGELFF. The CDR3, as DNA: TGCAGTGCTAGACGTCGAGGGGGCCACGGGGAGCTGTTTTTT. The gene calls are TRBV20-1 and TRBJ2-2; 7 nucleotides line up with TRBD1. Trimming removed 2 bases from V and 7 bases from J; junction bases left unmatched: 7. Germline-derived CDR1 and CDR2 are DFQATT and SNEGSKA (reference sequence). The CDR3 has 14 amino acids.

The chain carries TRBV29-1 and TRBJ1-3; TRBD1 agrees at 10 bases. The CDR3 is 12 amino acids. The ends lost 4 bases at V and 7 bases at J; junction bases unmatched: 1. CDR1 SQVTM and CDR2 ANQGSEA come from the germline V gene. The CDR3 DNA is TGCAGCGTTGTGGGACAGGGGAACACCATATATTTT. Translated: CSVVGQGNTIYF. The full variable domain, in which reference TRBV29-1 and TRBJ1-3 provide the parts outside the CDR3, is SAVISQKPSRDICQRGTSLTIQCQVDSQVTMMFWYRQQPGQSLTLIATANQGSEATYESGFVIDKFPISRPNLTFSTLTVSNMSPEDSSIYLCSVVGQGNTIYFGEGSWLTVV.

V is TRBV6-6 and J is TRBJ2-7, with a possible D match to TRBD1 (6 bases). The V end was cut by 4 bases, the J end by 3 bases, with 13 bases between. The CDR3 is 14 amino acids. Germline CDR1 reads MNHNY; CDR2 reads SVGAGI (reference sequence). CDR3 loop: CASSLNRDHYEQYF. CDR3 nucleotide sequence: TGTGCCAGCAGTTTAAACAGGGACCACTACGAGCAGTACTTC.

The CDR3 nucleotides are TGTGCCAGCGGCCGCGGGGACAGGTGCTGGGGAGAGACCCAGTACTTC. This translates into CASGRGDRCWGETQYF. This sequence joins TRBV7-2 and TRBJ2-5; 8 bases match TRBD1. Trimming removed 8 bases from V and 4 bases from J; junction bases left unmatched: 15. This CDR3 comprises 16 residues. Per the germline V gene, CDR1 is SGHTA and CDR2 is FQGNSA.

Points on this clonotype: A junction end diverges from the germline sequence, so it may reflect a read error. This sequence joins TRBV10-2 and TRBJ2-7; no definite D call. This CDR3 is built from 14 residues. Germline values: CDR1 WSHSY, CDR2 SAAADI. The CDR3 spells CASSLNPASYEQYF. The CDR3, as DNA: TGTGCCAGCAGTTTGAATCCGGCCTCCTACGAGCAGTACTTC.

This clonotype was counted many times. This chain joins TRBV29-1 and TRBJ1-3; D remains unclear. The CDR3 has 12 residues. The germline CDR1 and CDR2 sequences are SQVTM and ANQGSEA. V lost 0 bases to trimming and J lost 4 bases, with 4 bases between them. CDR3 coding DNA: TGCAGCGTTGAAGACAGCGGAAACACCATATATTTT. This codes for CSVEDSGNTIYF. The full variable domain, completed using reference TRBV29-1 and TRBJ1-3, is SAVISQKPSRDICQRGTSLTIQCQVDSQVTMMFWYRQQPGQSLTLIATANQGSEATYESGFVIDKFPISRPNLTFSTLTVSNMSPEDSSIYLCSVEDSGNTIYFGEGSWLTVV.

This clonotype occurred many times. The V call is TRBV20-1, the J call TRBJ1-2; a possible D gene is TRBD1 (5 bases). This CDR3 has 13 amino acids. Trimming left V 0 bases short and J 3 bases short, with 8 bases between. CDR1 and CDR2 from the germline V gene are DFQATT and SNEGSKA (reference sequence). As DNA, the CDR3 is TGCAGTGCTAGAGATGGGACGGACTATGGCTACACCTTC. This encodes CSARDGTDYGYTF.

The genes are TRBV7-2 and TRBJ1-1; D might be TRBD1 (5 bases). The length of the CDR3 is 18 residues. Deletions cut 5 bases from V and 0 bases from J, with 22 bases between. Germline CDR1 SGHTA, CDR2 FQGNSA. CDR3 bases: TGTGCCAGCAGCCGCCAAGATGGCAGGGTCGGAATGAACACTGAAGCTTTCTTT. Protein product: CASSRQDGRVGMNTEAFF.

J is TRBJ1-2 and V is TRBV5-4; weak D call: TRBD1 (5 bases). Trimming took off 4 bases at V and 8 bases at J, with 21 bases between the two ends. This CDR3 is 15 amino acids long. The germline V gene has CDR1 SGHNT and CDR2 YYREEE (reference sequence). The CDR3 DNA follows: TGTGCCAGCAGCCAAGAGATCGCCGGGGGTAGCGGCTACACCTTC. Translated: CASSQEIAGGSGYTF.

Turning to this clonotype: A clone one base away is much larger, so this may be a read error. The CDR3 region has the DNA TGCAGCCTGTTGACAGGGCCGACCGGGGAGCTGTTTTTT. Translation: CSLLTGPTGELFF. The chain joins TRBV29-1 to TRBJ2-2; 7 bases align to TRBD1. V shed 8 bases and J 5 bases; nucleotides not matched to a gene: 8. This CDR3 spans 13 amino acids. Germline CDR1 is SQVTM and CDR2 is ANQGSEA.